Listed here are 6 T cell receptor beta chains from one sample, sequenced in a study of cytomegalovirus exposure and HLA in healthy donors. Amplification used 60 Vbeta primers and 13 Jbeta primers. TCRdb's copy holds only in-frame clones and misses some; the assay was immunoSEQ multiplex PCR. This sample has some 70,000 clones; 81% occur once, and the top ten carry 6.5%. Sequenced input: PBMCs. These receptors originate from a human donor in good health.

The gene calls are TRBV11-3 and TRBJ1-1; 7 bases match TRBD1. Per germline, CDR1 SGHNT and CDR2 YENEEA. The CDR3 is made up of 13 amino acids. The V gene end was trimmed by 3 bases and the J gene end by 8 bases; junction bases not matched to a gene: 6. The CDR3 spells CASSFQGEEEAFF. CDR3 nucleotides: TGTGCCAGCAGCTTCCAGGGGGAGGAGGAAGCTTTCTTT. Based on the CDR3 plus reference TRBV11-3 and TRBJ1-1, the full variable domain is EAGVVQSPRYKIIEKKQPVAFWCNPISGHNTLYWYLQNLGQGPELLIRYENEEAVDDSQLPKDRFSAERLKGVDSTLKIQPAELGDSAVYLCASSFQGEEEAFFGQGTRLTVV.

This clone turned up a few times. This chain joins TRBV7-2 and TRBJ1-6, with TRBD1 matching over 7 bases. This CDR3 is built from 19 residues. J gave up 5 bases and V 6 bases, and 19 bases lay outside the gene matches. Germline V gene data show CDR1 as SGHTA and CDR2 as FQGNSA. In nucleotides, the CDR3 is TGTGCCAGCAGGATTAGTCGGGCCCCGAGACAGGGTCATAATTCACCCCTCCACTTT. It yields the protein CASRISRAPRQGHNSPLHF. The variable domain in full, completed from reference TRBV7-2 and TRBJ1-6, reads GAGVSQSPSNKVTEKGKDVELRCDPISGHTALYWYRQSLGQGLEFLIYFQGNSAPDKSGLPSDRFSAERTGGSVSTLTIQRTQQEDSAVYLCASRISRAPRQGHNSPLHFGNGTRLTVT.

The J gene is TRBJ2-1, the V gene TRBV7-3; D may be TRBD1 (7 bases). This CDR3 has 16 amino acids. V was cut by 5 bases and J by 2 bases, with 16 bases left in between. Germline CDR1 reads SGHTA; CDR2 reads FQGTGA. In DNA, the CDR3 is TGTGCCAGCAGCCCAGGGGGGACTCATACCTACAATGAGCAGTTCTTC. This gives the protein CASSPGGTHTYNEQFF.

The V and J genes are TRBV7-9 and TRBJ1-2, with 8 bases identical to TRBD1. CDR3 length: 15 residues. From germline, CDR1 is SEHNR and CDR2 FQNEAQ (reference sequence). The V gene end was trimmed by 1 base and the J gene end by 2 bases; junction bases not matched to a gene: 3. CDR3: CASSLVGQENYGYTF. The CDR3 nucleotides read TGTGCCAGCAGCTTAGTGGGACAGGAGAACTATGGCTACACCTTC.

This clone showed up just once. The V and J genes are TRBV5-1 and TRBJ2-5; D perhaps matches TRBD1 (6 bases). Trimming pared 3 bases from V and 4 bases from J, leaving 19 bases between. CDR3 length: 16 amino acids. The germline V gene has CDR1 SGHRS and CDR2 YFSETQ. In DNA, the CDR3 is TGCGCCAGCAGCTCGCCAGGGGCGGGCAAGTCAGAGACCCAGTACTTC. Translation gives CASSSPGAGKSETQYF.

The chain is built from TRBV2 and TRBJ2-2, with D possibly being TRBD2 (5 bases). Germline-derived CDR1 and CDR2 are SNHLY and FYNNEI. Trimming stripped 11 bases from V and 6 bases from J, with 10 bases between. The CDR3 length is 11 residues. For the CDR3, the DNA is TGTGCCCTTAGGCGGGCCGGGGAGCTGTTTTTT. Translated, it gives CALRRAGELFF.